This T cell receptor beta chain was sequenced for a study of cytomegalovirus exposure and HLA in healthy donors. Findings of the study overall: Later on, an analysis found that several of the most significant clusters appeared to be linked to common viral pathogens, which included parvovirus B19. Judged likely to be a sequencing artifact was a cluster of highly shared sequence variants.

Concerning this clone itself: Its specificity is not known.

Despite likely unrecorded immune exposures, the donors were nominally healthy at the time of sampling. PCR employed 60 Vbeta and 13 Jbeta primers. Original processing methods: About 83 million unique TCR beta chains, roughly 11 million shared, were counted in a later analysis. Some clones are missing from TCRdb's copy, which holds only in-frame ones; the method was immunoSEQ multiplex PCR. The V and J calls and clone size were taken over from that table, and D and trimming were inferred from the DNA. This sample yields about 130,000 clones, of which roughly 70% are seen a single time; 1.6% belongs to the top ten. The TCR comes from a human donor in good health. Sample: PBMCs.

CDR3 sequence: CAISESEGVYKKLFF. The CDR3 DNA follows: TGTGCCATCAGTGAGTCGGAGGGTGTTTATAAAAAACTGTTTTTT. V is TRBV10-3 and J is TRBJ1-4; D is unresolved. There are 15 residues in the CDR3. Germline values: CDR1 ENHRY, CDR2 SYGVKD. V was pared by 0 bases and J by 9 bases, with 14 bases between.